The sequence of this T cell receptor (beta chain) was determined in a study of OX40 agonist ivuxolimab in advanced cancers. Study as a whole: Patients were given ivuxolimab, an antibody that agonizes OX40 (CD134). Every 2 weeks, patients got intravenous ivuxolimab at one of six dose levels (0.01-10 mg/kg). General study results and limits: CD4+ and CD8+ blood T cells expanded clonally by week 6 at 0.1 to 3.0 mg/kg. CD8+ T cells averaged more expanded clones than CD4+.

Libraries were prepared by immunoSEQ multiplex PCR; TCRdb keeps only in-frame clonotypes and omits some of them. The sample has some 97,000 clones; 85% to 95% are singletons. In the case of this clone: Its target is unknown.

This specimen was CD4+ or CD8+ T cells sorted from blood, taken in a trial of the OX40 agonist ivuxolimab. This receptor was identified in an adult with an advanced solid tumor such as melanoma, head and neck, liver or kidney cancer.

The CDR3 loop is CASSSDRGSYNEQFF. CDR3 coding DNA: TGTGCCAGCAGCTCGGACAGGGGTTCCTACAATGAGCAGTTCTTC. The rearrangement links TRBV7-8 to TRBJ2-1; 9 nucleotides line up with TRBD1. There are 15 residues in the CDR3. Germline lookup yields CDR1 SGHVS and CDR2 FQNEAQ. V shed 4 bases and J 1 base; nucleotides not matched to a gene: 2. The full variable domain, in which reference TRBV7-8 and TRBJ2-1 provide the parts outside the CDR3, is GAGVSQSPRYKVAKRGQDVALRCDPISGHVSLFWYQQALGQGPEFLTYFQNEAQLDKSGLPSDRFFAERPEGSVSTLKIQRTQQEDSAVYLCASSSDRGSYNEQFFGPGTRLTVL.